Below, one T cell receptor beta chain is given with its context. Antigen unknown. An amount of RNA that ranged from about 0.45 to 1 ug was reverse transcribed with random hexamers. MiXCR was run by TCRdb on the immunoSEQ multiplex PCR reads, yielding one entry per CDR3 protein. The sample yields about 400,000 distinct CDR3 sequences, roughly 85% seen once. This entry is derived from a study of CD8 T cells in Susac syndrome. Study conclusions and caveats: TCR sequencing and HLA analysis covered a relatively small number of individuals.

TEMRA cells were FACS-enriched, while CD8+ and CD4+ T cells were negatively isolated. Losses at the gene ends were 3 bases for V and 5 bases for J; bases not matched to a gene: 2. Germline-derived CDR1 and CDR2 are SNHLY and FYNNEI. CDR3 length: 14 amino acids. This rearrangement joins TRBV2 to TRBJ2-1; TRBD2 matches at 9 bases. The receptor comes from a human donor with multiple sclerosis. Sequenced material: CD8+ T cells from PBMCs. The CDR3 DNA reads TGTGCCAGCAGTGACGGCGGGGGGGACAATGAGCAGTTCTTC. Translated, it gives CASSDGGGDNEQFF.